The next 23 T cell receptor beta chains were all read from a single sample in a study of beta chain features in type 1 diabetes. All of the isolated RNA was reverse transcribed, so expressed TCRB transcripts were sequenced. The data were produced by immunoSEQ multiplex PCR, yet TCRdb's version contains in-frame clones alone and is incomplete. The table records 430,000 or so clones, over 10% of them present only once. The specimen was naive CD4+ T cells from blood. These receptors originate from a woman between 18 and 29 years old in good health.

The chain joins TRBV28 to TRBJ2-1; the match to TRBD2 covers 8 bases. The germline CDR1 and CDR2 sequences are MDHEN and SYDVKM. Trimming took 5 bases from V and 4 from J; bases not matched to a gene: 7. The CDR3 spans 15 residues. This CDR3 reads CASSALAGKYNEQFF. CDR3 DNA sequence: TGTGCCAGCAGTGCCCTAGCGGGTAAATACAATGAGCAGTTCTTC.

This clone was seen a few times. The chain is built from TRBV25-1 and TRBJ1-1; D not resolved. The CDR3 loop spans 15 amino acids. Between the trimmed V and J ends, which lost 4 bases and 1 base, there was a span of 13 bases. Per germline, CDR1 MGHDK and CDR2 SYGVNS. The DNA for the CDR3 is TGTGCCAGCAGTGTTGGAGCGACGGGGAACACTGAAGCTTTCTTT. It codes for CASSVGATGNTEAFF.

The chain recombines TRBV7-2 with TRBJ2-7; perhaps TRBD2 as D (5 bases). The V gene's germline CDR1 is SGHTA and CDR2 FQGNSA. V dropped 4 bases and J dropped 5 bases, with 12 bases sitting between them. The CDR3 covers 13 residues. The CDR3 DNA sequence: TGTGCCAGCAGCTCCGGGCCAGCGGACGAGCAGTACGTC. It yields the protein CASSSGPADEQYV.

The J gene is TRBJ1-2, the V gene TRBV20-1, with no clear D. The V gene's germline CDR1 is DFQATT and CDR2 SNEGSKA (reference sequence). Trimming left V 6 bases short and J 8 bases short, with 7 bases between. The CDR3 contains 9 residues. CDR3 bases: TGCAGTGCCCTTAACGGCTACACCTTC. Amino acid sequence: CSALNGYTF.

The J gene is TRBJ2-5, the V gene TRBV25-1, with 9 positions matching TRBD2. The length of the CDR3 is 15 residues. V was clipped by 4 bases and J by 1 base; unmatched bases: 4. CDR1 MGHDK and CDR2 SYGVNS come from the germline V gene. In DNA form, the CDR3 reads TGTGCCAGCAGTGGTCAGGGACTAGCCCAAGAGACCCAGTACTTC. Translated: CASSGQGLAQETQYF.

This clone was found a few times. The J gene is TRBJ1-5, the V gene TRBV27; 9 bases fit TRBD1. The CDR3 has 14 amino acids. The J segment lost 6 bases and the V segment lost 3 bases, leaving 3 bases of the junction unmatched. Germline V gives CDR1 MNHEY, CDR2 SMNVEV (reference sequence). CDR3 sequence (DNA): TGTGCCAGCAGTTTGGGACAGGGCAGTCAGCCCCAGCATTTT. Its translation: CASSLGQGSQPQHF.

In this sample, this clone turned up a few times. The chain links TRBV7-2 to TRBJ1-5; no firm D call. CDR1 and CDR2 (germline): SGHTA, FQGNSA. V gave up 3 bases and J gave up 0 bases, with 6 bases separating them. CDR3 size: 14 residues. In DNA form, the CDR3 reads TGTGCCAGCAGCTTTGGTAGTAGCAATCAGCCCCAGCATTTT. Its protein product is CASSFGSSNQPQHF.

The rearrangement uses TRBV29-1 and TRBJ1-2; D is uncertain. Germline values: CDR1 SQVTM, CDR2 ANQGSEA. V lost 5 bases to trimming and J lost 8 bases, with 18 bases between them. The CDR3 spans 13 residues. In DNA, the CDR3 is TGCAGCGTTCAGCTGACCCAGGCGGGGGGCTACACCTTC. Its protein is CSVQLTQAGGYTF.

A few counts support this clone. This CDR3 is CASSEREGTSGYTF. CDR3 sequence (DNA): TGTGCCAGCAGCGAGAGGGAAGGGACATCTGGCTACACCTTC. The genes are TRBV9 and TRBJ1-2; perhaps TRBD1 as D (6 bases). The CDR3 sequence is 14 residues long. Trimming removed 3 bases at V and 7 bases at J, with 16 bases between. Germline-derived CDR1 and CDR2 are SGDLS and YYNGEE.

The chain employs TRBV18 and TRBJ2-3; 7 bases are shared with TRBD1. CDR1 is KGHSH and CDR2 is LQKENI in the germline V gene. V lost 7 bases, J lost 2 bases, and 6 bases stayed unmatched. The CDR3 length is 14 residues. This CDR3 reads CASYKGASTDTQYF. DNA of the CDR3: TGTGCCAGCTACAAGGGGGCGTCCACAGATACGCAGTATTTT.

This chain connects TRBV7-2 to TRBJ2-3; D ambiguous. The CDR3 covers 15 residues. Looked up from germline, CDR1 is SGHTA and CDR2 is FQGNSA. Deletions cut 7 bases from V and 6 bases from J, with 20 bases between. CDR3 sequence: CASTPYGTRLDTQYF. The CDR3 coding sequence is TGTGCCAGCACCCCTTATGGTACACGCTTGGATACGCAGTATTTT.

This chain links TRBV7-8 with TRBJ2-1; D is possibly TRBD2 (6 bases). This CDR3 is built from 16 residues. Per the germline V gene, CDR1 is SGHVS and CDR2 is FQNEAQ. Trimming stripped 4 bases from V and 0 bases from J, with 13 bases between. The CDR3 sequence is CASSSRTTSSYNEQFF. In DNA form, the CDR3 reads TGTGCCAGCAGCTCGAGGACTACCTCCTCCTACAATGAGCAGTTCTTC.

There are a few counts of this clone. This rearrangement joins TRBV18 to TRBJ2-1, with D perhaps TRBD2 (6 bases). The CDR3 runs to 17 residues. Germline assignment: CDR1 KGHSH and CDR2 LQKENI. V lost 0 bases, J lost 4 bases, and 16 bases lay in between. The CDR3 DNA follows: TGTGCCAGCTCACCACCGGCTAGCGACTACCGATACAATGAGCAGTTCTTC. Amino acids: CASSPPASDYRYNEQFF.

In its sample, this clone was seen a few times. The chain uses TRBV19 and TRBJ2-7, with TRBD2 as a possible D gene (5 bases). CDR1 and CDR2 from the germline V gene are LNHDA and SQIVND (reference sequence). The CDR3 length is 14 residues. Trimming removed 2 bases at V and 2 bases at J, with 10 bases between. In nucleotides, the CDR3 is TGTGCCAGTAGTATAAGAGGGATCCCCTACGAGCAGTACTTC. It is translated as CASSIRGIPYEQYF.

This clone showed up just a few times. The CDR3 loop reads CSTLRDRRNNEQFF. The CDR3 nucleotides read TGCAGCACTCTGCGGGACAGAAGAAACAATGAGCAGTTCTTC. This rearrangement joins TRBV29-1 to TRBJ2-1; possibly TRBD1 for D (7 bases). Trimming removed 8 bases at V and 5 bases at J, with 19 bases between. Germline V gene data show CDR1 as SQVTM and CDR2 as ANQGSEA. The CDR3 spans 14 residues.

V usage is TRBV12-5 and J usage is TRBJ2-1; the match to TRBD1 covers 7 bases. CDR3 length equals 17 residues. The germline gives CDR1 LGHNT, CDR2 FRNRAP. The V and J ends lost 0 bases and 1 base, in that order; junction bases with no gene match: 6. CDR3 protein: CASGLVTGQVSYNEQFF. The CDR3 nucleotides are TGTGCTAGTGGTTTGGTCACCGGACAGGTATCCTACAATGAGCAGTTCTTC.

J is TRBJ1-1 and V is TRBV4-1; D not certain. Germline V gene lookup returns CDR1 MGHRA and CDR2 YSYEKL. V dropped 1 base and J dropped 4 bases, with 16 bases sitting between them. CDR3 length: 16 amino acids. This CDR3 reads CASSQAPGRKGTEAFF. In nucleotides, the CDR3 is TGCGCCAGCAGCCAAGCGCCGGGCCGTAAGGGCACTGAAGCTTTCTTT.

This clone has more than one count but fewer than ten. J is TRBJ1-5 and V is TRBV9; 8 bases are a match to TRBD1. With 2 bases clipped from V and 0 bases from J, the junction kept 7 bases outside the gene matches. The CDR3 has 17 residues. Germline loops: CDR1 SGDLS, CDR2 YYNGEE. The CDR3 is CASSVGTGRNSNQPQHF. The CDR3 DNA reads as TGTGCCAGCAGCGTTGGGACAGGCCGTAATAGCAATCAGCCCCAGCATTTT.

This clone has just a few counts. The CDR3 DNA is TGTGCCAGTGGGCTTCCTCCATTTAACTATGGCTACACCTTC. Amino acid sequence: CASGLPPFNYGYTF. The genes are TRBV19 and TRBJ1-2; no clear D. Germline V gene sequence: CDR1 LNHDA, CDR2 SQIVND (reference sequence). The CDR3 loop spans 14 amino acids. The V and J ends lost 8 bases and 1 base respectively, with 14 bases between them.

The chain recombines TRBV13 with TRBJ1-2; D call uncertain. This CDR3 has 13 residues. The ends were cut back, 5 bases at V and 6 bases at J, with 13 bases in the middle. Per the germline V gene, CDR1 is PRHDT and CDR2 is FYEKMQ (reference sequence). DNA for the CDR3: TGTGCCAGCAGCCACGAGCAGGTTGATGGCTACACCTTC. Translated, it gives CASSHEQVDGYTF.

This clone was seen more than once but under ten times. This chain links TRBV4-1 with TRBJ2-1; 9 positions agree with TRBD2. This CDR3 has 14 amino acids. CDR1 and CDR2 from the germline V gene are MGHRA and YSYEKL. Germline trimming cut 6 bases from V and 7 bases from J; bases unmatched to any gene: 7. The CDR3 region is CASRKFSGSNEQFF. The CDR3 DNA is TGCGCCAGCAGAAAATTTAGCGGGAGTAATGAGCAGTTCTTC.

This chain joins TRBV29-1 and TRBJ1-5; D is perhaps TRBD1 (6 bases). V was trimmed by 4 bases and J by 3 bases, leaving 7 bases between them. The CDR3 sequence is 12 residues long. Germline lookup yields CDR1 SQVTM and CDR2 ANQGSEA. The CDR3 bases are TGCAGCGTTGGACAGGTCAATCAGCCCCAGCATTTT. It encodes CSVGQVNQPQHF.

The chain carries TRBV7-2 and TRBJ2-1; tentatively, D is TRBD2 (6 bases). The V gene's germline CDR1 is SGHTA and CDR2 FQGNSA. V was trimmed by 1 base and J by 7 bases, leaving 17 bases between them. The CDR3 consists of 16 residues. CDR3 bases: TGTGCCAGCAGCTTAGTGGCTAGCGAATTGTGGAATGAGCAGTTCTTC. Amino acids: CASSLVASELWNEQFF.